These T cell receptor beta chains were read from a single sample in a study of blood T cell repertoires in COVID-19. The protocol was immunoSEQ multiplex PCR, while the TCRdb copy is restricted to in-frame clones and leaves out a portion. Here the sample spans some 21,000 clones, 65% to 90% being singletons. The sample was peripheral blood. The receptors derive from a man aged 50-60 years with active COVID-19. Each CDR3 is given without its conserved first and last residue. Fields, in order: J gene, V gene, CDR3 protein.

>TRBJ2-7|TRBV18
ASSLAGGSTYEQY
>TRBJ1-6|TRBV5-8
ASSWGLPLH
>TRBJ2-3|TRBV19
ASSILMTSGGRSTDTQY
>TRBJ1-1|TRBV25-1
ASSLTGVTEAF
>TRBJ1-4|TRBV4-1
ASSQGGTGGEKLF
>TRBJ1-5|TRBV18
ASSPGDGGNQPQH
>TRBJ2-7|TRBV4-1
ASSHPDRLRPEQY
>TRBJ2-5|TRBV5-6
ASSSRQGRGETQY
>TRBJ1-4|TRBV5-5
ASSRGTANEKLF
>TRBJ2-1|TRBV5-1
ASSSRTGENEQF
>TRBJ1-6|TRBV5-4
ASSPWGGSSYNSPLH
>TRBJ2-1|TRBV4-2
ASSQEQRQGGEQF
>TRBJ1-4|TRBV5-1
ASSSGTGAEKLF
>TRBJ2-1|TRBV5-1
ASSLGTSGGPYNEQF
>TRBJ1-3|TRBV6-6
ASSYRRGQTGNTIY
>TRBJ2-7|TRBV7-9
ASSLAPGGEQY
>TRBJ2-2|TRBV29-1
SVDLAGLGTGELF
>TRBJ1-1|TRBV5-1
ASSLVGYGGSTEAF
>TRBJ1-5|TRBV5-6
ASSLGPLSNQPQH
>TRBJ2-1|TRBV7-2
ASSLGLRYNEQF
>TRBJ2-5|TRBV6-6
ASSYVQEETQY
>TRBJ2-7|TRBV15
ATSRVWGQSSYEQY
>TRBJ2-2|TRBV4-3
ASSQADRVDETGELF
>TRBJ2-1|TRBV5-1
ASSKGLAGTLLYEQF
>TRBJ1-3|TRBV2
ASSLRQPAAGNTIY
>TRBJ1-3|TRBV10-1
ASSEHRDRRVRFGNTIY
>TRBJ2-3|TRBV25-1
ASSELWSTSSTDTQY
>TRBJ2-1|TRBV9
ASSGGVQGNEQF
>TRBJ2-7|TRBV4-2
ASRPTAGSTYEQY
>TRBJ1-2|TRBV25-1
ASSNARTELNYGYT
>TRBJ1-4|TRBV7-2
ASSSNPLRGRVEKLF